A single sample is the source of the 5 T cell receptor beta chains below, sequenced in a study of blood T cell repertoires in COVID-19. Produced via immunoSEQ multiplex PCR; TCRdb's table is partial and in-frame only. The profile shows under 250,000 clones, about 85% of them singletons. Source material: peripheral blood. The receptors derive from a woman aged 55 to 70 who had recovered from COVID-19.

The chain links TRBV5-1 to TRBJ2-2, with D tentatively TRBD1 (6 bases). Per germline, CDR1 SGHRS and CDR2 YFSETQ. V lost 4 bases to trimming and J lost 1 base, with 11 bases between them. CDR3 length: 15 residues. The CDR3: CASSATTGNTGELFF. The DNA of the CDR3 is TGCGCCAGCAGCGCGACGACAGGGAACACCGGGGAGCTGTTTTTT. Filled out from reference TRBV5-1 and TRBJ2-2, the complete variable domain reads KAGVTQTPRYLIKTRGQQVTLSCSPISGHRSVSWYQQTPGQGLQFLFEYFSETQRNKGNFPGRFSGRQFSNSRSEMNVSTLELGDSALYLCASSATTGNTGELFFGEGSRLTVL.

The chain joins TRBV6-4 to TRBJ2-3; 7 bases map to TRBD2. Germline V gene sequence: CDR1 MRHNA, CDR2 SNTAGT. J lost 1 base, V lost 5 bases, and 3 bases had no gene match. The CDR3 loop spans 14 amino acids. The CDR3 is CASSSGAGTDTQYF. The CDR3 region has the DNA TGTGCCAGCAGTAGCGGGGCGGGCACAGATACGCAGTATTTT.

The V gene is TRBV27, the J gene TRBJ2-7; 7 nucleotides agree with TRBD1. Per the germline V gene, CDR1 is MNHEY and CDR2 is SMNVEV (reference sequence). J gave up 4 bases and V 5 bases, and 8 bases lay outside the gene matches. This CDR3 is 14 amino acids long. CDR3 residues: CASSPPGQLYEQYF. The CDR3 coding sequence is TGTGCCAGCAGTCCGCCGGGACAGCTATACGAGCAGTACTTC.

This clone occurred a few times. This chain links TRBV5-4 with TRBJ1-1, with D hard to call. The CDR3 runs 14 residues. The germline V and J ends were trimmed by 1 base and 4 bases, with 11 bases remaining between them. From germline, CDR1 is SGHNT and CDR2 YYREEE (reference sequence). Here the CDR3 DNA reads TGTGCCAGCAGCTTGACGGAGGAGGCCACTGAAGCTTTCTTT. Translating it yields CASSLTEEATEAFF. Drawing the rest from reference TRBV5-4 and TRBJ1-1, the complete variable domain is ETGVTQSPTHLIKTRGQQVTLRCSSQSGHNTVSWYQQALGQGPQFIFQYYREEENGRGNFPPRFSGLQFPNYSSELNVNALELDDSALYLCASSLTEEATEAFFGQGTRLTVV.

V and J are TRBV30 and TRBJ2-1; D possibly corresponds to TRBD2 (6 bases). Germline V gene sequence: CDR1 GTSNPN, CDR2 SVGIG (reference sequence). The CDR3 extends over 15 amino acids. Trimming removed 0 bases from V and 5 bases from J, with 14 bases in between. CDR3 region: CAWSVRWSGDNEQFF. For the CDR3, the DNA is TGTGCCTGGAGTGTACGGTGGTCGGGGGACAATGAGCAGTTCTTC.